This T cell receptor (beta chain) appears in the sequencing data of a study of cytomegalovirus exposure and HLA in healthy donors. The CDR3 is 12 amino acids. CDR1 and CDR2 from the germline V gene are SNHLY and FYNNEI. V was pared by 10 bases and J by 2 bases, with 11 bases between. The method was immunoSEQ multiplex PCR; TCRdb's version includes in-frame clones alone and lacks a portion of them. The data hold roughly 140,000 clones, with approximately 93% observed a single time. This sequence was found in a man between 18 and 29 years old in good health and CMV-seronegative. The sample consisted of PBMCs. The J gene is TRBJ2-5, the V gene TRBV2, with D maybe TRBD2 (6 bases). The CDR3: CATPGGQETQYF. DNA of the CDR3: TGTGCCACGCCCGGGGGACAAGAGACCCAGTACTTC.